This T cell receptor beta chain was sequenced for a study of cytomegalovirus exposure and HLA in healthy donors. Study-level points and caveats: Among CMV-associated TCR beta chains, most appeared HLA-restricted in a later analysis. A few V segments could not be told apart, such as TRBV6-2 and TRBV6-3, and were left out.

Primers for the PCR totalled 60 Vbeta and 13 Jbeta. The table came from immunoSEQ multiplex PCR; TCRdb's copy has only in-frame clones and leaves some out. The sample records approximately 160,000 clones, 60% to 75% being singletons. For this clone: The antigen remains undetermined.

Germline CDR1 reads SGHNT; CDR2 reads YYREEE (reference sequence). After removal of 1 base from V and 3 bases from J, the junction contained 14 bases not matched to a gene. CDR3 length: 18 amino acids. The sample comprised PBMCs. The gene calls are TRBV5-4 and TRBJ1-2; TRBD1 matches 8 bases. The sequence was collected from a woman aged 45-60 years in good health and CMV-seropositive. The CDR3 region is CASSLKRTGSGRDYGYTF. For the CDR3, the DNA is TGTGCCAGCAGCTTGAAGAGGACAGGGTCAGGGCGGGACTATGGCTACACCTTC.